This T cell receptor (beta chain) was sequenced in a study of shared clonotypes between healthy human individuals. Study-level results: A reduction in generation probabilities was seen for non-shared clonotypes relative to those shared by all four donors. Memory subsets generally showed lower estimated richness than naive subsets.

For this clone: Its antigen is not identified.

As originally analysed: ImmunoSEQ junction-only sequences lacked quality scores, so their filtering differed. Generated by immunoSEQ multiplex PCR, the TCRdb table keeps only in-frame clones and is missing some. V and J calls and clone size come straight from that table; D and trimming were deduced from the DNA. This sample has some 2.4 million clones, with roughly 93% found just once. Germline loops: CDR1 SGHRS, CDR2 YFSETQ. V gave up 5 bases and J gave up 0 bases, with 8 bases separating them. The CDR3 has 14 residues. The source of this sequence is a young man in good health. Some clones in this sample may be carry-over from other donors' samples. J is TRBJ1-4 and V is TRBV5-1; D call uncertain. The sequencing sample was made of naive CD4+ T cells from PBMCs. Noted subset: CD45RA+ positively selected. The CDR3 loop is CASRTLTTNEKLFF. CDR3 DNA sequence: TGCGCCAGCAGGACACTTACAACTAATGAAAAACTGTTTTTT.